The rows below give T cell receptor beta chains drawn from one sample of a study of cytomegalovirus exposure and HLA in healthy donors. Here immunoSEQ multiplex PCR was the method, and the copy in TCRdb shows in-frame clones only, minus some. The table shows 65,000 or so clones, with approximately 60% occurring only once. The source material was PBMCs. These receptors all come from a young man in good health and CMV-seronegative. CDR3s include the opening cysteine and the closing phenylalanine or tryptophan. D genes are given only for firm matches. Where a row states a size, it is once, few, many or the class of an expanded clone; other rows omit it.

>NA|TRBJ2-7|TRBV19|NA
CASSEEGVEQYF
TGTGCCAGTAGCGAAGAAGGGGTCGAGCAGTACTTC
>NA|TRBJ2-3|TRBV2|TRBD2
CASSEDGGADNTQYF
TGTGCCAGCAGTGAGGACGGGGGGGCTGATAATACGCAGTATTTT
>NA|TRBJ1-2|TRBV2|NA
CASSEDHTGSLHGYTF
TGTGCCAGCAGTGAGGACCACACCGGGAGCCTACATGGCTACACCTTC
>NA|TRBJ2-5|TRBV5-6|NA
CASSTTYQETQYF
TGTGCCAGCAGCACAACGTACCAAGAGACCCAGTACTTC
>NA|TRBJ2-1|TRBV5-1|NA
CASSPQTRANNEQFF
TGCGCCAGCAGCCCCCAAACCCGCGCGAACAATGAGCAGTTCTTC
>few|TRBJ1-3|TRBV9|NA
CASNAGGGNTIYF
TGTGCCAGCAATGCCGGCGGGGGAAACACCATATATTTT
>NA|TRBJ1-2|TRBV4-1|TRBD1
CASSQEDRGSGIYGYTF
TGCGCCAGCAGCCAAGAGGACAGGGGAAGCGGGATCTATGGCTACACCTTC
>NA|TRBJ1-5|TRBV15|NA
CATSRTGWGRPQHF
TGTGCCACCAGCCGCACAGGGTGGGGGAGGCCCCAGCATTTT
>NA|TRBJ2-5|TRBV5-1|TRBD1
CASAPGQGAEEQYF
TGCGCCAGTGCTCCGGGACAGGGGGCGGAGGAGCAGTACTTC
>NA|TRBJ1-1|TRBV14|NA
CASSQDLVSGLTEAFF
TGTGCCAGCAGCCAAGACTTGGTATCAGGGTTGACTGAAGCTTTCTTT
>once|TRBJ2-7|TRBV18|TRBD1
CATQGDSGKRSEQYF
TGTGCCACCCAGGGGGACAGCGGTAAAAGGAGTGAGCAGTACTTC
>NA|TRBJ1-4|TRBV5-8|TRBD1
CASSHTTGTGREKLFF
TGTGCCAGCAGCCACACGACCGGGACAGGGCGTGAAAAACTGTTTTTT
>NA|TRBJ2-1|TRBV7-9|NA
CASTLGGGRTNEQFF
TGTGCCAGCACCCTAGGCGGGGGCAGGACGAATGAGCAGTTCTTC
>NA|TRBJ2-7|TRBV6-5|NA
CASSYSGVHEQYF
TGTGCCAGCAGTTACTCAGGGGTCCACGAGCAGTACTTC
>NA|TRBJ1-5|TRBV6-6|NA
CASSYLGVGNQPQHF
TGTGCCAGCAGTTATCTCGGAGTAGGCAATCAGCCCCAGCATTTT
>once|TRBJ2-7|TRBV2|NA
CASSEAGYEQYF
TGTGCCAGCAGTGAAGCCGGCTACGAGCAGTACTTC
>NA|TRBJ1-2|TRBV27|TRBD1
CASSSWTGADYTF
TGTGCCAGCAGTTCTTGGACAGGGGCAGACTACACCTTC
>NA|TRBJ2-5|TRBV7-7|TRBD2
CASSLDSGDETQYF
TGTGCCAGCAGCTTAGATAGCGGGGATGAGACCCAGTACTTC
>NA|TRBJ2-5|TRBV5-1|TRBD2
CASSPRTSGGAVQETQYF
TGCGCCAGCAGCCCTAGGACTAGCGGGGGGGCGGTCCAAGAGACCCAGTACTTC
>NA|TRBJ1-1|TRBV5-4|NA
CASSLRLSGSEAFF
TGTGCCAGCAGCTTGCGATTGTCAGGGTCTGAAGCTTTCTTT
>NA|TRBJ2-5|TRBV5-8|NA
CASSKNHGAGRQETQYF
TGTGCCAGCAGTAAAAATCACGGCGCGGGGCGCCAAGAGACCCAGTACTTC
>NA|TRBJ2-1|TRBV2|TRBD1
CASRGGQADHNEQFF
TGTGCCAGCAGAGGGGGACAGGCGGATCACAATGAGCAGTTCTTC
>NA|TRBJ2-1|TRBV2|NA
CASSPTSGNYNEQFF
TGTGCCAGCAGTCCCACCTCCGGGAACTACAATGAGCAGTTCTTC
>NA|TRBJ2-7|TRBV5-6|TRBD1
CASRMRGGLLGEQYF
TGTGCCAGCCGCATGAGAGGGGGCCTTCTGGGCGAGCAGTACTTC